This passage covers 19 T cell receptor beta chains from one sample sequenced in a study of T cells expressing NK-cell markers. From its re-call of the 5' RACE reads, TCRdb lists each CDR3 protein once, without DNA. This sample's table has roughly 160,000 distinct CDR3 sequences. The sample comprised blood T cells: a sorted CD56 or NKG2C T cell subset, CD4+ or CD8+ T cells, or bulk PBMC T cells (not recorded which). All receptors come from a man aged 18 to 69 in good health.

The chain carries TRBV27 and TRBJ2-7; lacking DNA, the TRBD1 call made by TCRdb goes unchecked. Germline CDR1 MNHEY, CDR2 SMNVEV (reference sequence). The CDR3 length is 15 residues. CDR3 loop: CASSDGQGFSYEQYF.

The chain couples TRBV15 to TRBJ1-1; no DNA is available, so the TRBD1 call from TCRdb remains unchecked. The CDR3 runs to 15 residues. Per the germline V gene, CDR1 is LNHNV and CDR2 is YYDKDF (reference sequence). The CDR3 here is CATSSDRGWNTEAFF.

The chain recombines TRBV20-1 with TRBJ2-7; the D call of TRBD2 rests on TCRdb alone, since no DNA is present to check it. Germline V gene data show CDR1 as DFQATT and CDR2 as SNEGSKA (reference sequence). This CDR3 contains 16 residues. CDR3 amino acids: CSARDIGGAFPYEQYF.

The chain employs TRBV5-1 and TRBJ2-3; TCRdb names TRBD1, which stays unverified in the absence of DNA. The CDR3 sequence is 16 residues long. Germline CDR1 and CDR2: SGHRS and YFSETQ. The CDR3 here is CASSWYTGGSTDTQYF. Filled out from reference TRBV5-1 and TRBJ2-3, the complete variable domain reads KAGVTQTPRYLIKTRGQQVTLSCSPISGHRSVSWYQQTPGQGLQFLFEYFSETQRNKGNFPGRFSGRQFSNSRSEMNVSTLELGDSALYLCASSWYTGGSTDTQYFGPGTRLTVL.

The rearrangement joins TRBV20-1 to TRBJ1-3; the TRBD1 assignment by TCRdb is unverifiable without DNA. The CDR3 runs 17 residues. Per the germline V gene, CDR1 is DFQATT and CDR2 is SNEGSKA (reference sequence). CDR3 in amino acids: CSARDLRTDSSGNTIYF.

This chain uses TRBV20-1 with TRBJ2-3; without DNA, the TCRdb call of TRBD2 cannot be checked. Per the germline V gene, CDR1 is DFQATT and CDR2 is SNEGSKA (reference sequence). The CDR3 sequence is 17 residues long. The CDR3 loop reads CSARSVPETSGTDTQYF.

This rearrangement joins TRBV5-4 to TRBJ2-1; TCRdb proposes TRBD2, but this gene call is untestable without DNA. Per germline, CDR1 SGHNT and CDR2 YYREEE (reference sequence). CDR3 length equals 16 residues. CDR3 sequence: CASSLVRRGTISEQFF.

V is TRBV14 and J is TRBJ2-7; the TCRdb call, TRBD1, lacks DNA for checking. The CDR3 is made up of 17 amino acids. Per the germline V gene, CDR1 is SGHDN and CDR2 is FVKESK. The chain's CDR3 is CASSQVDSPLSTYEQYF.

V and J are TRBV4-1 and TRBJ2-5; without DNA, the TCRdb call of TRBD2 cannot be checked. This CDR3 contains 17 residues. Germline V gives CDR1 MGHRA, CDR2 YSYEKL. The CDR3 loop is CASSQDQEKGYQETQYF.

The V and J genes are TRBV6-4 and TRBJ2-2; absent DNA, TCRdb's TRBD1 call cannot be checked. The CDR3 extends over 15 amino acids. Germline CDR1 is MRHNA and CDR2 is SNTAGT. The chain's CDR3 is CASSDDGGNTGELFF.

The rearrangement uses TRBV3-1 and TRBJ2-5. Germline assignment: CDR1 LGHDT and CDR2 YNNKEL (reference sequence). This CDR3 is 16 amino acids long. CDR3: CASSQDGNGVQETQYF.

The gene calls are TRBV20-1 and TRBJ1-2; TCRdb outputs TRBD1, but without DNA this stays unchecked. This CDR3 has 15 amino acids. Germline assignment: CDR1 DFQATT and CDR2 SNEGSKA (reference sequence). The chain's CDR3 is CSADSGTGALYGYTF.

V and J are TRBV6-1 and TRBJ1-2; as DNA is missing, the TRBD1 call by TCRdb cannot be tested. The CDR3 sequence is 15 residues long. The V gene's germline CDR1 is MNHNS and CDR2 SASEGT. The CDR3 is CASSVGWDRTYGYTF.

The V and J genes are TRBV3-1 and TRBJ2-1. Looked up from germline, CDR1 is LGHDT and CDR2 is YNNKEL (reference sequence). The CDR3 has 15 amino acids. CDR3 region: CASSQSLDSYNEQFF.

This rearrangement joins TRBV15 to TRBJ1-4; TCRdb's D call of TRBD1 is untestable without DNA. The CDR3 has 16 residues. The V gene's germline CDR1 is LNHNV and CDR2 YYDKDF (reference sequence). CDR3 sequence reads: CATSVRFGTRAQKLFF.

The chain joins TRBV5-4 to TRBJ2-6; checking the TCRdb D call of TRBD1 is not possible without DNA. The CDR3 is made up of 17 amino acids. Germline CDR1 reads SGHNT; CDR2 reads YYREEE (reference sequence). The CDR3 loop is CASIQGQGASGANVLTF.

The chain uses TRBV6-2 or TRBV6-3 and TRBJ2-3; the D gene TCRdb calls, TRBD1, cannot be checked with no DNA. The CDR3 is 15 amino acids. The germline V gene encodes CDR1 MNHEY and CDR2 SVGEGT. CDR3: CASSYSTGGGDTQYF.

The chain couples TRBV20-1 to TRBJ2-3; no DNA is available, so the TRBD1 call from TCRdb remains unchecked. The CDR3 contains 16 residues. Germline V gene data show CDR1 as DFQATT and CDR2 as SNEGSKA (reference sequence). The CDR3: CSASSRAATSTDTQYF.

The V call is TRBV6-5, the J call TRBJ1-2; the D gene TCRdb calls, TRBD1, cannot be checked with no DNA. Germline V gene lookup returns CDR1 MNHEY and CDR2 SVGAGI. The CDR3 consists of 16 residues. The CDR3 region is CASSYSDRTYSIGYTF.